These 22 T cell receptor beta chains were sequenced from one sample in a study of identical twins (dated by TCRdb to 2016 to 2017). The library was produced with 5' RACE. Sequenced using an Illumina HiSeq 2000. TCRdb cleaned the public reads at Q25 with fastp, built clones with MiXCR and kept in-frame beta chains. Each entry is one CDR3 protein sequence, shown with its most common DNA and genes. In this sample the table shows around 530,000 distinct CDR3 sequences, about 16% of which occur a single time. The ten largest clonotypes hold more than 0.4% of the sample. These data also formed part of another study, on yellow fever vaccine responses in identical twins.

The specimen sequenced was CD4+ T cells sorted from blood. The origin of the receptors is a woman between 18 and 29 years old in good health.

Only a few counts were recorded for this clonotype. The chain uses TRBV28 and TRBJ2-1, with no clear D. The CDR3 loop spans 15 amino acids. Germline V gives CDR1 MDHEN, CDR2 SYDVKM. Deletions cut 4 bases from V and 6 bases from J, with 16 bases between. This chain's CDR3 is CASSWGTVSANEQFF. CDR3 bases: TGTGCCAGCAGTTGGGGTACGGTATCGGCCAATGAGCAGTTCTTC.

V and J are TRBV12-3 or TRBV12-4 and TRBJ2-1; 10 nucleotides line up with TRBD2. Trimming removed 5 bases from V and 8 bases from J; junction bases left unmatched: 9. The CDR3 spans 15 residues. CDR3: CASSQAGGPWDEQFF. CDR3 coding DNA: TGTGCCAGCAGTCAAGCGGGAGGGCCCTGGGATGAGCAGTTCTTC.

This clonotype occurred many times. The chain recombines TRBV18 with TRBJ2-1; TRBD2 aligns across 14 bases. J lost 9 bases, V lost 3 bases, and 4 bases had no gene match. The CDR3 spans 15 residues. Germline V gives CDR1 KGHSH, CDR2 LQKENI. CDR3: CASSPGLAGVGEQFF. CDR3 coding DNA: TGTGCCAGCTCACCGGGACTAGCGGGAGTTGGTGAGCAGTTCTTC.

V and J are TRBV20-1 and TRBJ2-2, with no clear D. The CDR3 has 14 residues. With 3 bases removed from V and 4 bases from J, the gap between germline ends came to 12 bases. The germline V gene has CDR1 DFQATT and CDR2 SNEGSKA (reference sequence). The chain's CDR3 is CSASPGTSTGELFF. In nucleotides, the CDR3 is TGCAGTGCTAGTCCCGGAACGAGCACCGGGGAGCTGTTTTTT.

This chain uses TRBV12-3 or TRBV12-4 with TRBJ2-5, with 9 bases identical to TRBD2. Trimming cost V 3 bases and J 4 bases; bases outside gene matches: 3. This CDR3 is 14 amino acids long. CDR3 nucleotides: TGTGCCAGCAGTTTGCCTAGCGGGACAGAGACCCAGTACTTC. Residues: CASSLPSGTETQYF.

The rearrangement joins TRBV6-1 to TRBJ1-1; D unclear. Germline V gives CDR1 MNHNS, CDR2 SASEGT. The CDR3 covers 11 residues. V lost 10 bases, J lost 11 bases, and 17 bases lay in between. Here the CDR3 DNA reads TGTGCCACCCGCCAGGAGGGAGGCGCTTTCTTT. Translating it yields CATRQEGGAFF.

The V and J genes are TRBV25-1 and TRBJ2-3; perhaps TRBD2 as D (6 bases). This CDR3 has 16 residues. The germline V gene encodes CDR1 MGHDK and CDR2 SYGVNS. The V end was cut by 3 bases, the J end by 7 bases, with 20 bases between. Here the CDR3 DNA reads TGTGCCAGCAGTGACCGGCGGCCGGGAGTGGGGAATACGCAGTATTTT. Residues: CASSDRRPGVGNTQYF. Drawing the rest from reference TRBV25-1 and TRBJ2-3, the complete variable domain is EADIYQTPRYLVIGTGKKITLECSQTMGHDKMYWYQQDPGMELHLIHYSYGVNSTEKGDLSSESTVSRIRTEHFPLTLESARPSHTSQYLCASSDRRPGVGNTQYFGPGTRLTVL.

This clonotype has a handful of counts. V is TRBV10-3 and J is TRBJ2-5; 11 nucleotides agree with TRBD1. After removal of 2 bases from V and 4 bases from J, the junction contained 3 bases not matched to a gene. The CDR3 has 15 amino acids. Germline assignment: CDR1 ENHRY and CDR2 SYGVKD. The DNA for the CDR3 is TGTGCCATCAGTGAGGGACAGGGGGCGCGAGAGACCCAGTACTTC. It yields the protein CAISEGQGARETQYF.

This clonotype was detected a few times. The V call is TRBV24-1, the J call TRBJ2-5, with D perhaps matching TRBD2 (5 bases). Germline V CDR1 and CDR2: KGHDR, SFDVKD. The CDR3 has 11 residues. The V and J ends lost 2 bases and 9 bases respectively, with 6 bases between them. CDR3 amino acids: CATSDWRSQYF. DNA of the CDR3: TGTGCCACCAGTGATTGGAGGTCCCAGTACTTC.

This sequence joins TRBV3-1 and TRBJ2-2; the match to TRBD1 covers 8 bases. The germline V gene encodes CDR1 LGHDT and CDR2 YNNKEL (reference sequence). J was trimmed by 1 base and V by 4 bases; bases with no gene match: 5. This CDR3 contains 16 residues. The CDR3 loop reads CASSPTGTGNTGELFF. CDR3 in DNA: TGTGCCAGCAGCCCTACCGGGACAGGGAACACCGGGGAGCTGTTTTTT.

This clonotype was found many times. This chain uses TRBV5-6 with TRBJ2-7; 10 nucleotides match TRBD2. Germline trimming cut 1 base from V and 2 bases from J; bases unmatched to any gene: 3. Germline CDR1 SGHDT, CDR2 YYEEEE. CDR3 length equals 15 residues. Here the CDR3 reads CASSLKSGRAYEQYF. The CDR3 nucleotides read TGTGCCAGCAGCTTGAAAAGCGGGAGGGCCTACGAGCAGTACTTC.

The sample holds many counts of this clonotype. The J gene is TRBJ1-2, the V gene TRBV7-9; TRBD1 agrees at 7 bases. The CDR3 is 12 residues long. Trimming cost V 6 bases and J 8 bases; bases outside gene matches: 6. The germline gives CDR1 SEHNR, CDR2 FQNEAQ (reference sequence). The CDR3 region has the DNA TGTGCCAGCAGTGTCGAGACAGGGGGCTACACCTTC. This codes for CASSVETGGYTF.

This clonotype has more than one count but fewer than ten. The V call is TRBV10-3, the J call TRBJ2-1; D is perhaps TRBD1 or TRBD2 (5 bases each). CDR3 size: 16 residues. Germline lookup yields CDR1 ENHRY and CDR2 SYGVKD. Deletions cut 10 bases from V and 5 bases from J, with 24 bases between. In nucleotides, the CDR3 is TGTGCCAGAAAGACCAGGACAACTTACGGGAACAATGAGCAGTTCTTC. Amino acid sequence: CARKTRTTYGNNEQFF.

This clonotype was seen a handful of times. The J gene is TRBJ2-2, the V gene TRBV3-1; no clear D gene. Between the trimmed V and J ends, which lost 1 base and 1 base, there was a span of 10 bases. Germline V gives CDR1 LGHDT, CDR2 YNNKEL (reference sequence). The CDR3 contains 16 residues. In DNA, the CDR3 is TGTGCCAGCAGCCAAGTCTCTCACAGGAACACCGGGGAGCTGTTTTTT. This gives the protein CASSQVSHRNTGELFF.

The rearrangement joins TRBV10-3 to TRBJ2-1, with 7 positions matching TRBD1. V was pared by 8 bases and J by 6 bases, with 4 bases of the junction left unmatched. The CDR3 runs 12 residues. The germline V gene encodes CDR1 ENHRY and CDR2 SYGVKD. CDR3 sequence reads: CAIATGVNEQFF. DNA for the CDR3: TGTGCCATCGCTACAGGGGTCAATGAGCAGTTCTTC.

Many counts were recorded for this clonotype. The CDR3 region is CASSLGSLNTGELFF. In nucleotides, the CDR3 is TGCGCCAGCAGCTTGGGGTCTTTAAACACCGGGGAGCTGTTTTTT. The chain links TRBV5-1 to TRBJ2-2, with D uncertain. The CDR3 runs 15 residues. Trimming took 0 bases from V and 2 from J, leaving 8 bases between them. CDR1 is SGHRS and CDR2 is YFSETQ in the germline V gene.

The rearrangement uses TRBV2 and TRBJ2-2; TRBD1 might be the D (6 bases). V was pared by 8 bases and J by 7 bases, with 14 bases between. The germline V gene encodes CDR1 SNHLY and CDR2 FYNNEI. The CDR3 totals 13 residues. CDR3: CASLPGVIGELFF. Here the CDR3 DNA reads TGTGCCAGCCTCCCAGGGGTTATCGGGGAGCTGTTTTTT.

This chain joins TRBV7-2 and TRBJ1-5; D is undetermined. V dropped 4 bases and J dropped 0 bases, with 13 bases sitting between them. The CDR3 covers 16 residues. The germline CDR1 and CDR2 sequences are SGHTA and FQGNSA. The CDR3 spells CASSSHGTASNQPQHF. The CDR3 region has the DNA TGTGCCAGCAGCTCCCACGGTACGGCTAGCAATCAGCCCCAGCATTTT.

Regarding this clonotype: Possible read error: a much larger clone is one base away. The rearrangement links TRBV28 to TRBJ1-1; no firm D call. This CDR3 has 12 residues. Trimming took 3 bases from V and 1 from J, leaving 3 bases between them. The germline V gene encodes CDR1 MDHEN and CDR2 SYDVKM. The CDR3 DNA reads TGTGCCAGCAGTTTTTGGAACACTGAAGCTTTCTTT. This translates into CASSFWNTEAFF. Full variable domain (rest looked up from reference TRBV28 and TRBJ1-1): DVKVTQSSRYLVKRTGEKVFLECVQDMDHENMFWYRQDPGLGLRLIYFSYDVKMKEKGDIPEGYSVSREKKERFSLILESASTNQTSMYLCASSFWNTEAFFGQGTRLTVV.

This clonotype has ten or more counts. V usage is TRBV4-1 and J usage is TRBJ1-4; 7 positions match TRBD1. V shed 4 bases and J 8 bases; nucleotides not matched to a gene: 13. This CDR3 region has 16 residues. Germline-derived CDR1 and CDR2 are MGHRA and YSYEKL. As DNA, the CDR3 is TGCGCCAGCAGCCGGACAGGACCTATTGTTATAGAAAAACTGTTTTTT. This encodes CASSRTGPIVIEKLFF.

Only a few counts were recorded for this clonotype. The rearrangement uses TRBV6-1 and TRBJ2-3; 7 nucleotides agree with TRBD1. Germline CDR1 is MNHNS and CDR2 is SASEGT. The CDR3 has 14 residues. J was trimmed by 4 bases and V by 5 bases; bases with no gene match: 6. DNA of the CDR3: TGTGCCAGCAGTACAACAGGGGTCCCAGATACGCAGTATTTT. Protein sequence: CASSTTGVPDTQYF.

CDR3 sequence: CASSLATGFMGEQFF. The CDR3 DNA is TGCGCCAGCAGCTTGGCGACAGGGTTTATGGGTGAGCAGTTCTTC. The gene calls are TRBV5-1 and TRBJ2-1; 7 nucleotides line up with TRBD1. The CDR3 sequence is 15 residues long. Germline V gene lookup returns CDR1 SGHRS and CDR2 YFSETQ. V lost 0 bases, J lost 9 bases, and 9 bases stayed unmatched. Using reference TRBV5-1 and TRBJ2-1 for the parts outside the CDR3, the full variable domain is KAGVTQTPRYLIKTRGQQVTLSCSPISGHRSVSWYQQTPGQGLQFLFEYFSETQRNKGNFPGRFSGRQFSNSRSEMNVSTLELGDSALYLCASSLATGFMGEQFFGPGTRLTVL.